These 25 T cell receptor beta chains were all obtained from the same sample, sequenced in a study of regulatory T cells in long-lasting Graves disease. According to the study, TCR beta libraries were built with iRepertoire HTBI primers and CDR3-region Arm-PCR. From the multiplex PCR reads, TCRdb called clonotypes with MiXCR, one entry per CDR3 protein. The sample carries hundreds of thousands of distinct CDR3 sequences, roughly 14% recorded once. Time point noted: newly diagnosed GD, antithyroid drugs for less than 3 months. The TCR library was prepared using RNA isolated from PBMCs. A further study also used this sample, focusing on T cells in Graves' hyperthyroidism and ophthalmopathy.

The sequencing used peripheral blood mononuclear cells (PBMCs), collected at new diagnosis, from a patient treated with antithyroid drugs. These receptors all stem from a man aged 25 to 40 with Graves disease.

There are a few counts of this clonotype. The chain combines TRBV18 with TRBJ2-3; 9 bases are a match to TRBD1. The CDR3 has 15 amino acids. With 3 bases clipped from V and 7 bases from J, the junction kept 8 bases outside the gene matches. Germline-derived CDR1 and CDR2 are KGHSH and LQKENI. The CDR3 spells CASSPGQGLLNTQYF. For the CDR3, the DNA is TGTGCCAGCTCACCTGGACAGGGGCTCTTAAATACGCAGTATTTT.

This clonotype occurred many times. The chain carries TRBV5-1 and TRBJ1-1; D uncertain. Looked up from germline, CDR1 is SGHRS and CDR2 is YFSETQ. This CDR3 is built from 15 residues. V gave up 1 base and J gave up 3 bases, with 13 bases separating them. This CDR3 is CASSLSPDGYTEAFF. DNA of the CDR3: TGCGCCAGCAGCTTGTCGCCGGACGGTTACACTGAAGCTTTCTTT.

This clonotype occurred many times. V and J are TRBV3-1 and TRBJ2-3; D perhaps matches TRBD2 (6 bases). The CDR3 consists of 17 residues. V shed 4 bases and J shed 0 bases, with 17 bases lying between them. Per germline, CDR1 LGHDT and CDR2 YNNKEL (reference sequence). The CDR3 DNA follows: TGTGCCAGCAGCCGGAAAGGTGGCGGGATAAGCACAGATACGCAGTATTTT. Its translation is CASSRKGGGISTDTQYF.

This clonotype was detected ten times or more. This chain joins TRBV5-1 and TRBJ1-4; possible D gene TRBD1, 6 bases. The ends were cut back, 6 bases at V and 3 bases at J, with 12 bases in the middle. Per the germline V gene, CDR1 is SGHRS and CDR2 is YFSETQ. The CDR3 has 14 amino acids. The CDR3 region is CASTTDSSNEKLFF. In DNA form, the CDR3 reads TGCGCCAGCACGACGGACAGTTCTAATGAAAAACTGTTTTTT.

This clonotype was recorded at least ten times. The chain combines TRBV6-1 with TRBJ2-2; weak D call: TRBD2 (6 bases). V gave up 6 bases and J gave up 6 bases, with 17 bases separating them. Germline lookup yields CDR1 MNHNS and CDR2 SASEGT. The CDR3 has 15 amino acids. CDR3 nucleotide sequence: TGTGCCAGCAGGCAGACTAGGGAGAGGGCCGGGGAGCTGTTTTTT. Protein sequence: CASRQTRERAGELFF.

The chain is built from TRBV7-2 and TRBJ1-5; 8 bases fit TRBD1. The V gene's germline CDR1 is SGHTA and CDR2 FQGNSA. V was clipped by 3 bases and J by 2 bases; unmatched bases: 9. CDR3 size: 17 residues. CDR3 bases: TGTGCCAGCAGCTTCTCTTTGACAGGGGTCGGCAATCAGCCCCAGCATTTT. This sequence encodes CASSFSLTGVGNQPQHF.

This clonotype has a count of ten or more. This chain links TRBV7-2 with TRBJ2-3, with 7 bases fitting TRBD1. V shed 7 bases, J shed 4 bases, and the junction held 23 bases outside the gene matches. Germline-derived CDR1 and CDR2 are SGHTA and FQGNSA. The CDR3 covers 19 residues. The CDR3 coding sequence is TGTGCCAGCATTCTAGAGGGGGCGCGGGTGGTAGACTTCCCAGATACGCAGTATTTT. Its protein is CASILEGARVVDFPDTQYF. Complete variable domain (other parts from reference TRBV7-2 and TRBJ2-3): GAGVSQSPSNKVTEKGKDVELRCDPISGHTALYWYRQSLGQGLEFLIYFQGNSAPDKSGLPSDRFSAERTGGSVSTLTIQRTQQEDSAVYLCASILEGARVVDFPDTQYFGPGTRLTVL.

This clonotype showed up many times. The chain is built from TRBV29-1 and TRBJ2-3, with 9 positions matching TRBD1. This CDR3 region has 12 residues. Losses at the gene ends were 8 bases for V and 5 bases for J; bases not matched to a gene: 5. The germline CDR1 and CDR2 sequences are SQVTM and ANQGSEA. The CDR3 spells CSSGTGKDTQYF. DNA for the CDR3: TGCAGCTCAGGGACAGGGAAAGATACGCAGTATTTT.

This clonotype was counted only a few times. J is TRBJ2-3 and V is TRBV5-1; 14 positions agree with TRBD2. There are 16 residues in the CDR3. Germline loops: CDR1 SGHRS, CDR2 YFSETQ. Unmatched junction bases numbered 7, after V lost 4 bases and J lost 6 bases. CDR3 in DNA: TGCGCCAGCAGCACGGGACTAGCGGGAGTTTATGATACGCAGTATTTT. Its translation: CASSTGLAGVYDTQYF.

This clonotype has ten or more counts. The rearrangement links TRBV2 to TRBJ2-1; 8 bases map to TRBD2. Germline V gene data show CDR1 as SNHLY and CDR2 as FYNNEI. The CDR3 is made up of 15 amino acids. Trimming cost V 7 bases and J 4 bases; bases outside gene matches: 9. CDR3: CASTQGSGTYNEQFF. CDR3 DNA sequence: TGTGCCAGCACCCAGGGTAGCGGGACGTACAATGAGCAGTTCTTC.

This clonotype was counted only a few times. The chain carries TRBV19 and TRBJ2-2; 11 bases match TRBD1. From germline, CDR1 is LNHDA and CDR2 SQIVND (reference sequence). The V and J ends lost 1 base and 7 bases, in that order; junction bases with no gene match: 5. CDR3 length: 16 residues. CDR3 in DNA: TGTGCCAGTAGTATAGGGACAGGGGGCCGCTTCGGGGAGCTGTTTTTT. It specifies CASSIGTGGRFGELFF.

This clonotype showed up just a few times. This chain connects TRBV10-3 to TRBJ2-5; no firm D call. The germline V gene has CDR1 ENHRY and CDR2 SYGVKD. There are 12 residues in the CDR3. V gave up 6 bases and J gave up 3 bases, with 8 bases separating them. CDR3 residues: CAIRGREETQYF. The CDR3 nucleotides read TGTGCCATCAGGGGCAGAGAAGAGACCCAGTACTTC.

This clonotype has more than one count but fewer than ten. The gene calls are TRBV5-5 and TRBJ2-6; D is uncertain. Trimming cost V 4 bases and J 0 bases, with 8 bases left between them. The CDR3 runs to 15 residues. The V gene's germline CDR1 is SGHKS and CDR2 YYEKEE (reference sequence). The CDR3 DNA follows: TGTGCCAGCAGCACTGACCGCTCTGGGGCCAACGTCCTGACTTTC. Translated: CASSTDRSGANVLTF.

This clonotype was picked up many times. The junction shows a germline mismatch at one end, possibly a read error. The rearrangement links TRBV5-1 to TRBJ1-1; 7 nucleotides agree with TRBD1. The CDR3 totals 16 residues. Germline loops: CDR1 SGHRS, CDR2 YFSETQ. CDR3 DNA: TGTGCCAGCAGCTTTAGGATATACAGGGGACACACTGAAGCTTTCTTT. Protein product: CASSFRIYRGHTEAFF.

This clonotype was recorded at least ten times. The chain links TRBV12-3 or TRBV12-4 to TRBJ2-1, with TRBD2 matching 7 bases. CDR3 length: 15 amino acids. Trimming cost V 8 bases and J 2 bases; bases outside gene matches: 9. CDR3 loop: CASRDEGRAYNEQFF. The CDR3, as DNA: TGTGCCAGCCGCGACGAAGGGAGGGCCTACAATGAGCAGTTCTTC.

In its sample, this clonotype was seen a few times. V usage is TRBV7-9 and J usage is TRBJ1-2; D is unresolved. The CDR3 is 17 residues long. CDR1 and CDR2 from the germline V gene are SEHNR and FQNEAQ (reference sequence). V was shortened by 5 bases and J by 0 bases, with 19 bases between the two germline ends. The CDR3 region has the DNA TGTGCCAGCAGCGGACCGACCGGACGGTCGGCTAACTATGGCTACACCTTC. Its protein product is CASSGPTGRSANYGYTF.

In this sample, this clonotype turned up many times. The J gene is TRBJ2-3, the V gene TRBV5-1; D not resolved. CDR1 is SGHRS, CDR2 YFSETQ, per germline. The V end lost 5 bases, the J end lost 6 bases, and 19 bases lay between the germline ends. The CDR3 extends over 15 amino acids. Here the CDR3 reads CASRGLAALVDTQYF. CDR3 sequence (DNA): TGCGCCAGCAGGGGCTTAGCCGCGCTTGTGGATACGCAGTATTTT.

This clonotype was seen only a few times. The chain combines TRBV5-4 with TRBJ2-1; 7 bases line up with TRBD2. V trimming: 1 base; J trimming: 4 bases; junction bases outside the gene matches: 5. Germline V gene data show CDR1 as SGHNT and CDR2 as YYREEE (reference sequence). The CDR3 has 15 amino acids. This chain's CDR3 is CASSLTRGSYNEQFF. The DNA of the CDR3 is TGTGCCAGCAGCTTGACCCGCGGGAGTTACAATGAGCAGTTCTTC. Supplemented by reference TRBV5-4 and TRBJ2-1, the full variable domain reads ETGVTQSPTHLIKTRGQQVTLRCSSQSGHNTVSWYQQALGQGPQFIFQYYREEENGRGNFPPRFSGLQFPNYSSELNVNALELDDSALYLCASSLTRGSYNEQFFGPGTRLTVL.

The chain is built from TRBV20-1 and TRBJ2-1; D is tentatively TRBD1 or TRBD2 (5 bases each). This CDR3 region has 18 residues. V was pared by 4 bases and J by 0 bases, with 22 bases between. Per germline, CDR1 DFQATT and CDR2 SNEGSKA (reference sequence). The CDR3 reads CSATPGPWAKSSYNEQFF. As DNA, the CDR3 is TGCAGTGCTACGCCGGGACCTTGGGCCAAGAGCTCCTACAATGAGCAGTTCTTC.

This clonotype was seen many times. The CDR3 DNA follows: TGTGCCAGCAGCTTGGTAGAAACTGAAGCTTTCTTT. This codes for CASSLVETEAFF. This chain joins TRBV7-9 and TRBJ1-1; D not certain. Germline assignment: CDR1 SEHNR and CDR2 FQNEAQ (reference sequence). V gave up 3 bases and J gave up 5 bases, with 7 bases separating them. The CDR3 length is 12 residues.

V usage is TRBV20-1 and J usage is TRBJ1-2; a weak D match, TRBD1 (6 bases). The length of the CDR3 is 13 residues. The germline V and J ends were trimmed by 5 bases and 8 bases, with 18 bases remaining between them. The germline V gene encodes CDR1 DFQATT and CDR2 SNEGSKA (reference sequence). For the CDR3, the DNA is TGCAGTGCTCCCCGTGCCAGAGACAGGGGCTACACCTTC. It yields the protein CSAPRARDRGYTF.

This clonotype has ten or more counts. The genes are TRBV20-1 and TRBJ2-1; TRBD2 agrees at 10 bases. Per the germline V gene, CDR1 is DFQATT and CDR2 is SNEGSKA (reference sequence). V lost 2 bases and J lost 0; bases outside the gene matches: 13. This CDR3 is 19 amino acids long. The CDR3 spells CSARPFRLAGLSSYNEQFF. CDR3 nucleotide sequence: TGCAGTGCTAGACCCTTCCGACTAGCGGGCCTAAGCTCCTACAATGAGCAGTTCTTC.

This clonotype was seen ten or more times. The CDR3 region is CAISSGSYEQYF. The DNA for the CDR3 is TGTGCCATCAGTTCGGGGTCCTACGAGCAGTACTTC. The chain joins TRBV10-3 to TRBJ2-7; D might be TRBD2 (5 bases). The V gene's germline CDR1 is ENHRY and CDR2 SYGVKD. CDR3 length: 12 residues. Trimming shortened V by 5 bases and J by 1 base, and 6 bases separated the two germline ends.

The rearrangement links TRBV27 to TRBJ2-6; D ambiguous. Trimming stripped 8 bases from V and 2 bases from J, with 13 bases between. The CDR3 is made up of 15 amino acids. Germline lookup yields CDR1 MNHEY and CDR2 SMNVEV (reference sequence). CDR3 coding DNA: TGTGCCAGCTCAGACGGAGCGCCTGGGGCCAACGTCCTGACTTTC. It encodes CASSDGAPGANVLTF. Full variable domain (missing parts from reference TRBV27 and TRBJ2-6): EAQVTQNPRYLITVTGKKLTVTCSQNMNHEYMSWYRQDPGLGLRQIYYSMNVEVTDKGDVPEGYKVSRKEKRNFPLILESPSPNQTSLYFCASSDGAPGANVLTFGAGSRLTVL.

CDR3 nucleotide sequence: TGTGCCAGCATGAGGACAGGCCCTAACACCGGGGAGCTGTTTTTT. This encodes CASMRTGPNTGELFF. The chain employs TRBV2 and TRBJ2-2; 7 bases are a match to TRBD1. Trimming cost V 7 bases and J 2 bases; bases outside gene matches: 7. The CDR3 has 15 amino acids. Per the germline V gene, CDR1 is SNHLY and CDR2 is FYNNEI.